These 28 T cell receptor beta chains originate from one sample sequenced in a study of T cell changes during pregnancy in multiple sclerosis. Libraries were prepared by immunoSEQ multiplex PCR; TCRdb keeps only in-frame clonotypes and omits some of them. Of around 70,000 clones detected, 92% appear once; the ten largest clones hold 1.5% to 2%. This sample comprised peripheral blood, obtained in the first trimester of pregnancy. All receptors derive from a female donor in good health, enrolled as a control in a pregnancy study.

J is TRBJ2-7 and V is TRBV7-8; 14 bases agree with TRBD2. V trimming: 0 bases; J trimming: 1 base; junction bases outside the gene matches: 5. Germline assignment: CDR1 SGHVS and CDR2 FQNEAQ. The CDR3 has 18 residues. The CDR3 DNA sequence: TGTGCCAGCAGCTTAGCCCTGGGACTAGCGGGAGTTTCCTACGAGCAGTACTTC. It is translated as CASSLALGLAGVSYEQYF.

This chain links TRBV2 with TRBJ2-5; weak D call: TRBD1 (6 bases). In germline, CDR1 is SNHLY, CDR2 FYNNEI. This CDR3 has 12 residues. Trimming removed 4 bases from V and 7 bases from J, with 10 bases in between. The CDR3 region has the DNA TGTGCCAGCAGTGGGGGGCCTGGGACCCAGTACTTC. Translating it yields CASSGGPGTQYF.

The rearrangement joins TRBV6-6 to TRBJ1-4, with D uncertain. Deletions cut 8 bases from V and 7 bases from J, with 11 bases between. The length of the CDR3 is 12 residues. The germline V gene encodes CDR1 MNHNY and CDR2 SVGAGI (reference sequence). This CDR3 reads CASAAPSEKLFF. The CDR3 DNA follows: TGTGCCAGCGCTGCCCCGAGTGAAAAACTGTTTTTT.

The chain joins TRBV7-9 to TRBJ2-7; possible D gene TRBD2, 5 bases. The V end was cut by 0 bases, the J end by 2 bases, with 8 bases between. Germline V lookup: CDR1 SEHNR, CDR2 FQNEAQ (reference sequence). The CDR3 covers 14 residues. The CDR3 sequence is CASSLAGVPYEQYF. The CDR3 DNA follows: TGTGCCAGCAGCTTAGCGGGAGTGCCCTACGAGCAGTACTTC.

This clone has a single count. This rearrangement joins TRBV27 to TRBJ2-7; the match to TRBD2 covers 13 bases. The V segment lost 4 bases and the J segment 2 bases; nucleotides outside the gene matches: 5. The CDR3 is 16 amino acids. Germline V gene lookup returns CDR1 MNHEY and CDR2 SMNVEV (reference sequence). CDR3 residues: CASSSRGTSGTYEQYF. In DNA form, the CDR3 reads TGTGCCAGCAGTTCCCGCGGGACTAGCGGGACCTACGAGCAGTACTTC.

A remark on this clone: At one end, the junction sequence differs from germline, possibly due to a read error. This CDR3 reads CASSGGPLVF. The CDR3 region has the DNA TGTGCCAGCTCGGGAGGGCCCCTGGTCTTC. The chain links TRBV28 to TRBJ2-1; TRBD2 agrees at 8 bases. The length of the CDR3 is 10 residues. Per the germline V gene, CDR1 is MDHEN and CDR2 is SYDVKM. Together with reference TRBV28 and TRBJ2-1, the CDR3 gives the full variable domain: DVKVTQSSRYLVKRTGEKVFLECVQDMDHENMFWYRQDPGLGLRLIYFSYDVKMKEKGDIPEGYSVSREKKERFSLILESASTNQTSMYLCASSGGPLVFGPGTRLTVL.

This clone was seen more than once but under ten times. The rearrangement joins TRBV4-2 to TRBJ1-4; 9 bases align to TRBD1. The CDR3 is 17 residues long. V was pared by 0 bases and J by 6 bases, with 8 bases of the junction left unmatched. CDR1 is LGHNA and CDR2 is YNFKEQ in the germline V gene. The CDR3 nucleotides read TGTGCCAGCAGCCAAGATCTTGGGGGACAGGGATATGAAAAACTGTTTTTT. It is translated as CASSQDLGGQGYEKLFF.

The chain is built from TRBV5-4 and TRBJ2-1; 11 bases align to TRBD2. There are 18 residues in the CDR3. The germline V gene has CDR1 SGHNT and CDR2 YYREEE (reference sequence). Unmatched junction bases numbered 5, after V lost 0 bases and J lost 0 bases. The CDR3 nucleotides read TGTGCCAGCAGCTTGGCTAGTAGCGGGAGGGCCTCCTACAATGAGCAGTTCTTC. Translating it yields CASSLASSGRASYNEQFF.

The CDR3 reads CAITGQGPHEQYF. Here the CDR3 DNA reads TGTGCCATCACCGGCCAGGGTCCCCACGAGCAGTACTTC. The chain joins TRBV10-3 to TRBJ2-7, with D possibly being TRBD1 (5 bases). The CDR3 runs to 13 residues. V was pared by 7 bases and J by 5 bases, with 15 bases between. In germline, CDR1 is ENHRY, CDR2 SYGVKD.

The chain is built from TRBV30 and TRBJ2-7; no clear D gene. V lost 1 base to trimming and J lost 2 bases, with 3 bases between them. The CDR3 contains 11 residues. Germline V gives CDR1 GTSNPN, CDR2 SVGIG (reference sequence). The CDR3: CAWSGAYEQYF. The DNA of the CDR3 is TGTGCCTGGAGTGGAGCCTACGAGCAGTACTTC.

The chain couples TRBV9 to TRBJ2-6; D unresolved. The germline V and J ends were trimmed by 2 bases and 2 bases, with 8 bases remaining between them. The CDR3 has 15 amino acids. The V gene's germline CDR1 is SGDLS and CDR2 YYNGEE. The CDR3 loop reads CASSVLSTGANVLTF. Written as DNA, the CDR3 is TGTGCCAGCAGCGTCCTCAGTACTGGGGCCAACGTCCTGACTTTC.

The gene calls are TRBV7-2 and TRBJ2-7; 9 nucleotides match TRBD1. Germline V gene sequence: CDR1 SGHTA, CDR2 FQGNSA. The CDR3 covers 15 residues. The V and J ends lost 1 base and 5 bases, in that order; junction bases with no gene match: 6. DNA of the CDR3: TGTGCCAGCAGCTTAGTGGCGGACAGGGGCAACGAGCAGTACTTC. It yields the protein CASSLVADRGNEQYF.

The J gene is TRBJ2-1, the V gene TRBV2; D possibly corresponds to TRBD2 (5 bases). CDR1 SNHLY and CDR2 FYNNEI come from the germline V gene. Between the trimmed V and J ends, which lost 7 bases and 5 bases, there was a span of 9 bases. The length of the CDR3 is 12 residues. The CDR3 here is CASTGDNNEQFF. The CDR3 DNA follows: TGTGCCAGCACCGGGGATAACAATGAGCAGTTCTTC.

CDR3 nucleotide sequence: TGTGCCAGCAGCCGGGGAGGGACCGACACTTACGAGCAGTACTTC. Translating it yields CASSRGGTDTYEQYF. The chain combines TRBV28 with TRBJ2-7, with 7 nucleotides matching TRBD2. The CDR3 consists of 15 residues. The V gene end was trimmed by 6 bases and the J gene end by 4 bases; junction bases not matched to a gene: 12. The V gene's germline CDR1 is MDHEN and CDR2 SYDVKM.

The chain is built from TRBV6-1 and TRBJ2-7; 8 nucleotides align to TRBD1. The trim removed 6 bases at V and 0 bases at J, leaving 4 bases unmatched. The CDR3 covers 14 residues. Germline values: CDR1 MNHNS, CDR2 SASEGT. CDR3 amino acids: CASRGQAISYEQYF. The CDR3 DNA follows: TGTGCCAGCAGGGGACAGGCGATCTCCTACGAGCAGTACTTC.

The chain is built from TRBV19 and TRBJ1-5; maybe TRBD1 (5 bases). This CDR3 region has 14 residues. V lost 3 bases and J lost 3, with 9 bases in between. The germline V gene has CDR1 LNHDA and CDR2 SQIVND (reference sequence). CDR3 sequence (DNA): TGTGCCAGTAGTATTTTACAGGACAATCAGCCCCAGCATTTT. This codes for CASSILQDNQPQHF.

The J gene is TRBJ2-1, the V gene TRBV30, with TRBD2 matching 11 bases. With 1 base clipped from V and 5 bases from J, the junction kept 16 bases outside the gene matches. CDR3 size: 19 residues. Germline-derived CDR1 and CDR2 are GTSNPN and SVGIG (reference sequence). The CDR3 DNA is TGTGCCTGGAGTGCCTTGACTAGCGGGAACCCCCCTGGCGACAATGAGCAGTTCTTC. Amino acids: CAWSALTSGNPPGDNEQFF.

The chain combines TRBV7-8 with TRBJ1-1; 8 nucleotides line up with TRBD1. CDR3 length: 16 amino acids. The germline V gene encodes CDR1 SGHVS and CDR2 FQNEAQ. The junction had 9 bases not matched to a gene; V was cut back by 4 bases and J by 2 bases. The CDR3 protein is CASSSYTGTGNTEAFF. For the CDR3, the DNA is TGTGCCAGCAGCTCGTATACAGGGACAGGTAACACTGAAGCTTTCTTT.

The chain carries TRBV19 and TRBJ1-5, with 8 bases matching TRBD1. Germline-derived CDR1 and CDR2 are LNHDA and SQIVND (reference sequence). The CDR3 is 15 amino acids. The J segment lost 4 bases and the V segment lost 3 bases, leaving 5 bases of the junction unmatched. CDR3 DNA sequence: TGTGCCAGTAGTATGGCAGGACAGGGAAATCAGCCCCAGCATTTT. Translation gives CASSMAGQGNQPQHF.

The chain recombines TRBV29-1 with TRBJ2-1; TRBD2 is a possible D gene (6 bases). V was trimmed by 3 bases and J by 7 bases, leaving 13 bases between them. Per the germline V gene, CDR1 is SQVTM and CDR2 is ANQGSEA. CDR3 length: 13 amino acids. The CDR3 protein is CSVDWGVGNEQFF. The CDR3 bases are TGCAGCGTTGATTGGGGGGTAGGGAATGAGCAGTTCTTC.

This chain connects TRBV28 to TRBJ2-7, with 10 positions matching TRBD1. V was clipped by 2 bases and J by 0 bases; unmatched bases: 4. This CDR3 region has 16 residues. Per the germline V gene, CDR1 is MDHEN and CDR2 is SYDVKM. The CDR3 is CASSLLDRGLSYEQYF. The CDR3 DNA is TGTGCCAGCAGTTTACTAGACAGGGGGCTCTCCTACGAGCAGTACTTC.

This chain joins TRBV5-1 and TRBJ2-3, with 8 bases lining up with TRBD1. V was pared by 0 bases and J by 4 bases, with 4 bases of the junction left unmatched. Germline V gene sequence: CDR1 SGHRS, CDR2 YFSETQ. CDR3 size: 15 residues. CDR3 residues: CASSLGQGWADTQYF. For the CDR3, the DNA is TGCGCCAGCAGCTTGGGACAGGGGTGGGCAGATACGCAGTATTTT.

The chain carries TRBV4-2 and TRBJ2-3; TRBD2 matches at 8 bases. Germline lookup yields CDR1 LGHNA and CDR2 YNFKEQ. The junction had 4 bases not matched to a gene; V was cut back by 0 bases and J by 2 bases. This CDR3 spans 16 amino acids. This CDR3 reads CASSQETSGDTDTQYF. In nucleotides, the CDR3 is TGTGCCAGCAGCCAAGAAACTAGCGGAGACACAGATACGCAGTATTTT.

V usage is TRBV25-1 and J usage is TRBJ2-2; 9 nucleotides agree with TRBD1. The CDR3 is made up of 17 amino acids. The V segment lost 1 base and the J segment 1 base; nucleotides outside the gene matches: 4. The germline CDR1 and CDR2 sequences are MGHDK and SYGVNS. The CDR3 DNA sequence: TGTGCCAGCAGTGAATTCCTGGGACAGGGGAACACCGGGGAGCTGTTTTTT. Translated, it gives CASSEFLGQGNTGELFF.

The rearrangement joins TRBV7-9 to TRBJ1-3; D unclear. The length of the CDR3 is 15 residues. V was clipped by 2 bases and J by 2 bases, with 10 bases between them. Germline CDR1 reads SEHNR; CDR2 reads FQNEAQ (reference sequence). The CDR3 coding sequence is TGTGCCAGCAGCTTAATTGGGCTTACTGGAAACACCATATATTTT. Encoded protein: CASSLIGLTGNTIYF. The full variable domain, completed using reference TRBV7-9 and TRBJ1-3, is DTGVSQNPRHKITKRGQNVTFRCDPISEHNRLYWYRQTLGQGPEFLTYFQNEAQLEKSRLLSDRFSAERPKGSFSTLEIQRTEQGDSAMYLCASSLIGLTGNTIYFGEGSWLTVV.

The chain employs TRBV19 and TRBJ1-4; perhaps TRBD1 as D (6 bases). Germline CDR1 reads LNHDA; CDR2 reads SQIVND (reference sequence). This CDR3 spans 15 amino acids. V lost 5 bases, J lost 5 bases, and 15 bases lay in between. CDR3 nucleotide sequence: TGTGCCAGTAGTGCCGCACAGGGCCTAAATGAAAAACTGTTTTTT. It encodes CASSAAQGLNEKLFF.

This sequence joins TRBV9 and TRBJ1-5; the D gene is possibly TRBD1 (6 bases). The CDR3 contains 14 residues. V lost 3 bases and J 0 bases, leaving 7 bases between the germline ends. Germline lookup yields CDR1 SGDLS and CDR2 YYNGEE. DNA for the CDR3: TGTGCCAGCAGCGGGACAGATAGCAATCAGCCCCAGCATTTT. This sequence encodes CASSGTDSNQPQHF.

The chain carries TRBV4-1 and TRBJ1-1, with 10 positions matching TRBD1. The CDR3 is 15 residues long. CDR1 MGHRA and CDR2 YSYEKL come from the germline V gene. J was trimmed by 6 bases and V by 0 bases; bases with no gene match: 4. The CDR3 protein is CASSQEGQGLAEAFF. CDR3 nucleotides: TGCGCCAGCAGCCAAGAGGGACAGGGGTTAGCTGAAGCTTTCTTT.